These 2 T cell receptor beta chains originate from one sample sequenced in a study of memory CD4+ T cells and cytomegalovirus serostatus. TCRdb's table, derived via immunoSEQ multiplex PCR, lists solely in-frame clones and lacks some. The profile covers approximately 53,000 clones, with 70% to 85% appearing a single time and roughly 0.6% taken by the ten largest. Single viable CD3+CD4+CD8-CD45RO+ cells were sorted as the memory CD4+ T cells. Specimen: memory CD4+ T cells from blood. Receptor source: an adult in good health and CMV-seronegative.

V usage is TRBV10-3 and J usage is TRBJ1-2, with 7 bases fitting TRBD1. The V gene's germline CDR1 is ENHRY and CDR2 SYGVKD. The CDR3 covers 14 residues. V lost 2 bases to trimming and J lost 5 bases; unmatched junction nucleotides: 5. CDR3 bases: TGTGCCATCAGTGAGCCCCGGGACAGTTATGGCTACACCTTC. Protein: CAISEPRDSYGYTF.

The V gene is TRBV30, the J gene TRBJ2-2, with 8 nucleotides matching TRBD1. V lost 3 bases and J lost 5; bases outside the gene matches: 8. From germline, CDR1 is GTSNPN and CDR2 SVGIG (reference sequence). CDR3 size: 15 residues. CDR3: CAWRLAGGRTGELFF. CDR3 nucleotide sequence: TGTGCCTGGAGATTGGCAGGGGGCCGGACCGGGGAGCTGTTTTTT. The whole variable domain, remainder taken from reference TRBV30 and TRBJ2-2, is SQTIHQWPATLVQPVGSPLSLECTVEGTSNPNLYWYRQAAGRGLQLLFYSVGIGQISSEVPQNLSASRPQDRQFILSSKKLLLSDSGFYLCAWRLAGGRTGELFFGEGSRLTVL.